This is a list of T cell receptor beta chains from one sample in a study of blood T cell repertoires in COVID-19. Generated by immunoSEQ multiplex PCR, the TCRdb table keeps only in-frame clones and is missing some. The sample has some 69,000 clones; 79% are singletons. Material for sequencing was peripheral blood. The receptors were gathered from a human donor in a cohort sampled during active COVID-19. Both conserved end residues are part of each CDR3. D genes are given only for firm matches. Clone size appears in some rows only: once, few, many, or a class for an expanded clone.

D gene	clone size	V gene	J gene	CDR3 DNA	CDR3 protein
.	.	TRBV5-6	TRBJ2-7	TGTGCCAGCAGCTCTGGACAGTACGAGCAGTACTTC	CASSSGQYEQYF
TRBD2	once	TRBV24-1	TRBJ2-1	TGTGCCACCAGTGACCCCGTGAAGCGGGGAGGCAATGAGCAGTTCTTC	CATSDPVKRGGNEQFF
.	.	TRBV5-1	TRBJ1-1	TGCGCCAGCAGCTTGGGCGCGGGGACCGTCACTGAAGCTTTCTTT	CASSLGAGTVTEAFF
TRBD2	few	TRBV28	TRBJ2-7	TGTGCCAGCACTCCGGGAGGCCCCATTTACGAGCAGTACTTC	CASTPGGPIYEQYF
.	.	TRBV7-9	TRBJ1-4	TGTGCCAGCAGCTTAGGGGCAGGAACTAATGAAAAACTGTTTTTT	CASSLGAGTNEKLFF
.	few	TRBV5-1	TRBJ2-5	TGCGCCAGCAGCTTGGAGGGGAGGGAGACCCAGTACTTC	CASSLEGRETQYF
.	.	TRBV2	TRBJ1-5	TGTGCCAGCAGGGAGAACCGCCTTCAGCCCCAGCATTTT	CASRENRLQPQHF
TRBD2	.	TRBV3-1/TRBV3-2	TRBJ2-7	TGTGCCAGCAGCCCGGGACTAGCGCTCTACGAGCAGTACTTC	CASSPGLALYEQYF
TRBD1	.	TRBV19	TRBJ1-5	TGTGCCACTCGGACAGGGGGCGGCAATCAGCCCCAGCATTTT	CATRTGGGNQPQHF
TRBD1	.	TRBV3-1/TRBV3-2	TRBJ1-4	TGTGCCAGCAGCGAGACAGGGGGCTACGGAAAACTGTTTTTT	CASSETGGYGKLFF
TRBD1	.	TRBV10-3	TRBJ1-1	TGTGCCAACAAAGACAGGGAGAACACTGAAGCTTTCTTT	CANKDRENTEAFF
.	.	TRBV6-5	TRBJ2-1	TGTGCCAGCACTATCTCCCTCTACAATGAGCAGTTCTTC	CASTISLYNEQFF
.	.	TRBV14	TRBJ1-5	TGTGCCAGCAGCCAAAACCAGGATCAGCCCCAGCATTTT	CASSQNQDQPQHF
.	.	TRBV5-1	TRBJ2-7	TGCGCCAGCAGCTTCGGACAGTCCTACGAGCAGTACTTC	CASSFGQSYEQYF
.	.	TRBV5-1	TRBJ2-1	TGCGCCAGCAGCTTGCCCCAGACACCAGATGAGCAGTTCTTC	CASSLPQTPDEQFF
TRBD2	.	TRBV7-9	TRBJ2-1	TGTGCCAGCAGCCCCCTGGGTAGCGGGGGTTACAATGAGCAGTTCTTC	CASSPLGSGGYNEQFF
TRBD1	.	TRBV6-2/TRBV6-3	TRBJ1-5	TGTGCCAGCAGCCAAATACAGGGGGCCAATCAGCCCCAGCATTTT	CASSQIQGANQPQHF
TRBD1	.	TRBV5-4	TRBJ2-2	TGTGCCAGCAGCGGGACAGGGGTAGGCACCGGGGAGCTGTTTTTT	CASSGTGVGTGELFF
.	.	TRBV27	TRBJ2-7	TGTGCCAGCAGTCGACTAGTAAAAGGCTACGAGCAGTACTTC	CASSRLVKGYEQYF
TRBD2	.	TRBV10-3	TRBJ2-2	TGTGCCATCAGCCCTAGCGGGGGCGTCGCGAACACCGGGGAGCTGTTTTTT	CAISPSGGVANTGELFF